These 21 T cell receptor beta chains were all obtained from the same sample, sequenced in a study of T-cell memory formation after mild COVID-19 (dated by TCRdb to the early 2020s). Libraries came from 5' RACE. Sequenced using an Illumina NovaSeq 6000. TCRdb applied fastp at Q25 and MiXCR to the public reads, then kept only in-frame beta chains. Identical CDR3 proteins give one entry, which carries the most common genes and DNA. Recorded for this sample are 200,000 to 250,000 distinct CDR3 sequences; over 9% of them occurred a single time. The ten most abundant clones make up 3% to 4.5% of the sample. The sample comprised PBMCs or a T cell subset sorted from them (not recorded which). The receptors shown here come from a man aged 18 to 30 who had mild COVID-19 (a few samples of this study predate the infection). The sample titles of this study are shuffled in the database, so cell type and time point are left out; the donor was told from shared clones.

The rearrangement joins TRBV29-1 to TRBJ2-2; TRBD1 aligns across 8 bases. The CDR3 is 15 residues long. Looked up from germline, CDR1 is SQVTM and CDR2 is ANQGSEA. With V trimmed by 4 bases and J by 7 bases, 11 bases remained unmatched. CDR3 sequence reads: CSVGRTGNAVGELFF. The CDR3 bases are TGCAGCGTTGGCCGGACAGGGAATGCGGTCGGGGAGCTGTTTTTT.

This clonotype was counted between two and nine times. The CDR3 region is CASSQTEWDRAYEQYV. The CDR3 DNA is TGCGCCAGCAGCCAGACCGAATGGGACAGGGCCTACGAGCAGTACGTC. The J gene is TRBJ2-7, the V gene TRBV4-3, with TRBD1 identical over 9 bases. The ends lost 3 bases at V and 2 bases at J; junction bases unmatched: 8. Germline V gene lookup returns CDR1 LGHNA and CDR2 YSLEER. The CDR3 runs to 16 residues.

In this sample, this clonotype turned up a few times. The chain carries TRBV19 and TRBJ2-3; D is possibly TRBD2 (6 bases). Per the germline V gene, CDR1 is LNHDA and CDR2 is SQIVND (reference sequence). The germline V and J ends were trimmed by 2 bases and 3 bases, with 6 bases remaining between them. This CDR3 has 13 amino acids. The CDR3: CASSILATDTQYF. The CDR3 nucleotides are TGTGCCAGTAGTATACTAGCGACAGATACGCAGTATTTT.

The CDR3 DNA is TGCAGTGTCCGCCGGGACAGGGGGATCTGGACCTTC. Translation gives CSVRRDRGIWTF. The chain links TRBV20-1 to TRBJ1-2, with 11 bases that match TRBD1. After removal of 7 bases from V and 14 bases from J, the junction contained 12 bases not matched to a gene. CDR3 length: 12 amino acids. Germline CDR1 reads DFQATT; CDR2 reads SNEGSKA (reference sequence).

For this clonotype: A junction boundary mismatches the germline segment, possibly from a read error. The chain links TRBV5-6 to TRBJ1-6, with D tentatively TRBD1 (5 bases). The CDR3 has 14 amino acids. Germline CDR1 SGHDT, CDR2 YYEEEE. The CDR3 coding sequence is TGTGCCAGCAGCCGGGGGGACTATTATTCACCCCTCCACTTT. As protein: CASSRGDYYSPLHF.

The chain uses TRBV6-5 and TRBJ1-1, with unresolved D. Trimming removed 0 bases from V and 0 bases from J, with 8 bases in between. There are 15 residues in the CDR3. The germline gives CDR1 MNHEY, CDR2 SVGAGI. The CDR3 DNA is TGTGCCAGCAGTTACTCGATGGTAGTGAACACTGAAGCTTTCTTT. Residues: CASSYSMVVNTEAFF.

The chain joins TRBV7-2 to TRBJ2-2; 7 nucleotides match TRBD1. The V gene end was trimmed by 10 bases and the J gene end by 3 bases; junction bases not matched to a gene: 8. Germline loops: CDR1 SGHTA, CDR2 FQGNSA. The length of the CDR3 is 14 residues. The CDR3 coding sequence is TGTGCCACTACTAACAGGGGAGACACCGGGGAGCTGTTTTTT. This codes for CATTNRGDTGELFF.

This clonotype was observed at least ten times. The chain couples TRBV12-3 or TRBV12-4 to TRBJ2-4; unclear D gene. Trimming left V 8 bases short and J 6 bases short, with 20 bases between. This CDR3 spans 15 amino acids. The CDR3 spells CASGMAPNGVNIQYF. For the CDR3, the DNA is TGTGCCAGCGGCATGGCCCCGAATGGGGTAAACATTCAGTACTTC.

The J gene is TRBJ1-2, the V gene TRBV7-2; tentative D call: TRBD1 (6 bases). Germline V lookup: CDR1 SGHTA, CDR2 FQGNSA. The CDR3 extends over 13 amino acids. Trimming shortened V by 3 bases and J by 6 bases, and 11 bases separated the two germline ends. The CDR3 sequence is CASSFQGRDGYTF. Written as DNA, the CDR3 is TGTGCCAGCAGCTTTCAGGGGAGAGATGGCTACACCTTC.

This clonotype was counted at least ten times. The chain has TRBV6-2 or TRBV6-3 and TRBJ2-7; 7 bases match TRBD1. CDR3 length equals 15 residues. V was pared by 0 bases and J by 6 bases, with 8 bases of the junction left unmatched. Germline values: CDR1 MNHEY, CDR2 SVGEGT. In nucleotides, the CDR3 is TGTGCCAGCAGTTACTCCCCTAAAGGGGGCATCGAGCAGTACGTC. It is translated as CASSYSPKGGIEQYV.

This clonotype showed up just a few times. The chain uses TRBV7-8 and TRBJ1-5, with TRBD1 as a possible D gene (5 bases). Germline V lookup: CDR1 SGHVS, CDR2 FQNEAQ. Trimming took off 3 bases at V and 3 bases at J, with 15 bases between the two ends. The CDR3 runs 16 residues. The CDR3 DNA sequence: TGTGCCAGCAGCTTTTCCCAGGGCCGAGTCAATCAGCCCCAGCATTTT. Its protein product is CASSFSQGRVNQPQHF.

The rearrangement links TRBV15 to TRBJ2-5, with D possibly being TRBD1 (6 bases). The length of the CDR3 is 13 residues. V was trimmed by 5 bases and J by 4 bases, leaving 11 bases between them. Germline V lookup: CDR1 LNHNV, CDR2 YYDKDF (reference sequence). The CDR3 region has the DNA TGTGCCACCAGCGATCTACAGGGAGAGACCCAGTACTTC. Translation gives CATSDLQGETQYF.

V usage is TRBV20-1 and J usage is TRBJ2-1; 8 nucleotides align to TRBD2. The CDR3 contains 13 residues. Unmatched junction bases numbered 10, after V lost 5 bases and J lost 10 bases. Germline V gene lookup returns CDR1 DFQATT and CDR2 SNEGSKA (reference sequence). The CDR3 here is CSAWAGGRSEQFF. DNA for the CDR3: TGCAGTGCTTGGGCGGGGGGCCGGTCGGAGCAGTTCTTC.

This clonotype was recorded many times. The V gene is TRBV7-3, the J gene TRBJ2-1; a weak D match, TRBD2 (6 bases). This CDR3 spans 18 amino acids. Germline CDR1 is SGHTA and CDR2 is FQGTGA. V gave up 2 bases and J gave up 4 bases, with 21 bases separating them. The CDR3 DNA is TGTGCCAGCAGCTTATTCTCGACTAGACCTTCCTTATACAATGAGCAGTTCTTC. Translation: CASSLFSTRPSLYNEQFF.

This clonotype occurred a few times. J is TRBJ2-7 and V is TRBV20-1; D is ambiguous. V was shortened by 0 bases and J by 2 bases, with 5 bases between the two germline ends. The CDR3 has 12 amino acids. The germline V gene encodes CDR1 DFQATT and CDR2 SNEGSKA (reference sequence). The CDR3 bases are TGCAGTGCTAGAGAGGAGCCCTACGAGCAGTACGTC. This codes for CSAREEPYEQYV.

The chain joins TRBV5-1 to TRBJ2-1; maybe TRBD1 (5 bases). V lost 1 base to trimming and J lost 9 bases, with 8 bases between them. Germline V gives CDR1 SGHRS, CDR2 YFSETQ. CDR3 length equals 12 residues. This CDR3 is CASSLLGPEQFF. For the CDR3, the DNA is TGCGCCAGCAGCTTGTTGGGGCCTGAGCAGTTCTTC.

This chain links TRBV27 with TRBJ1-5; a possible D gene is TRBD1 (5 bases). The V and J ends lost 5 bases and 2 bases respectively, with 13 bases between them. This CDR3 spans 15 amino acids. The V gene's germline CDR1 is MNHEY and CDR2 SMNVEV (reference sequence). The CDR3 nucleotides read TGTGCCAGCAGTGGCAGCGGGGCGGGCAATCAGCCCCAGCATTTT. Residues: CASSGSGAGNQPQHF.

V is TRBV10-3 and J is TRBJ2-7, with TRBD1 matching 8 bases. The V gene's germline CDR1 is ENHRY and CDR2 SYGVKD. The CDR3 extends over 13 amino acids. With V trimmed by 6 bases and J by 3 bases, 4 bases remained unmatched. In nucleotides, the CDR3 is TGTGCCATCAGCAGACAGGGGATCTACGAGCAGTACTTC. Translated, it gives CAISRQGIYEQYF.

The gene calls are TRBV5-1 and TRBJ2-3; 8 bases agree with TRBD1. This CDR3 has 17 amino acids. Germline V gives CDR1 SGHRS, CDR2 YFSETQ. The ends lost 0 bases at V and 4 bases at J; junction bases unmatched: 10. CDR3 sequence reads: CASSLVGQGVLADTQYF. CDR3 in DNA: TGCGCCAGCAGCTTGGTAGGACAGGGAGTTTTGGCAGATACGCAGTATTTT. Full variable domain (outside the CDR3, taken from reference TRBV5-1 and TRBJ2-3): KAGVTQTPRYLIKTRGQQVTLSCSPISGHRSVSWYQQTPGQGLQFLFEYFSETQRNKGNFPGRFSGRQFSNSRSEMNVSTLELGDSALYLCASSLVGQGVLADTQYFGPGTRLTVL.

This clonotype has more than one count but fewer than ten. V usage is TRBV5-1 and J usage is TRBJ2-5; D possibly corresponds to TRBD1 (5 bases). Germline CDR1 SGHRS, CDR2 YFSETQ. V lost 0 bases and J 9 bases, leaving 12 bases between the germline ends. There are 13 residues in the CDR3. The CDR3 DNA is TGCGCCAGCAGCTTGGGGGCAGGGTTTGCCCAGTACTTC. Protein sequence: CASSLGAGFAQYF.

The gene calls are TRBV25-1 and TRBJ2-4; D tentatively reads TRBD1 or TRBD2 (7 bases each). Trimming stripped 7 bases from V and 5 bases from J, with 18 bases between. The CDR3 is 15 residues long. CDR1 is MGHDK, CDR2 SYGVNS, per germline. The CDR3, as DNA: TGTGCCAGCACAGGGTGGGAGGGGGCCCAAAACATTCAGTACTTC. Protein: CASTGWEGAQNIQYF.